This T cell receptor beta chain was sequenced for a study of T cell changes during pregnancy in multiple sclerosis. Only in-frame clones appear in the TCRdb table, and some are missing; sequencing was by immunoSEQ multiplex PCR. The sample includes fewer than 85,000 clones, about 94% seen only once; the top ten take 2% to 2.5%. CDR3 size: 13 residues. CDR1 is SSHAT, CDR2 FNYEAQ, per germline (reference sequence). Turning to this clone: Germline is not matched at one junction end, which may reflect a read error.

The chain joins TRBV7-7 to TRBJ2-7; TRBD2 agrees at 7 bases. The receptor was derived from a female donor with multiple sclerosis, enrolled in a pregnancy study. The sample in question was peripheral blood, obtained in the third trimester of pregnancy. CDR3 in DNA: TGTGCTAGCAGCTTCGGGGGGTCCGGCGAGCAGTACTTC. It yields the protein CASSFGGSGEQYF. Using reference TRBV7-7 and TRBJ2-7 for the parts outside the CDR3, the full variable domain is GAGVSQSPRYKVTKRGQDVTLRCDPISSHATLYWYQQALGQGPEFLTYFNYEAQPDKSGLPSDRFSAERPEGSISTLTIQRTEQRDSAMYRCASSFGGSGEQYFGPGTRLTVT.